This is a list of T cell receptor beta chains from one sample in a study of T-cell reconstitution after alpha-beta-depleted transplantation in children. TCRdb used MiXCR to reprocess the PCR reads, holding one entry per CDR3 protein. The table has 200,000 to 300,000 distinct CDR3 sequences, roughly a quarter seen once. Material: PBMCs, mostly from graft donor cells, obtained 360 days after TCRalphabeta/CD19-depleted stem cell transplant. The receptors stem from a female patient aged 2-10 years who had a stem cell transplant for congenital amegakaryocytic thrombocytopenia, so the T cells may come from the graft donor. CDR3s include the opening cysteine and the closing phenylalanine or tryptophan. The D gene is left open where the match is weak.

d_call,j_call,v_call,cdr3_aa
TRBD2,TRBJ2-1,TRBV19,CASKPGTSGRRGEQFF
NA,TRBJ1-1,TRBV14,CASSPGLGWQNMNTEAFF
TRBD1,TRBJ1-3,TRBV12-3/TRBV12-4,CASSKTGGSGNTIYF
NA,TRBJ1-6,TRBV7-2,CASSLVREYNSPLHF
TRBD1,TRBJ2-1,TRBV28,CASSGITGTGGGEQFF
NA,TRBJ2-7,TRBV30,CAWSQEIGEISNF
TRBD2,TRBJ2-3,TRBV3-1,CASSPESQRSGGGYF
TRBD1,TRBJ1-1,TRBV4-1,CASSQASGGRETEAFF
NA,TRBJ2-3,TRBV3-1,CASSQTQGTQYF
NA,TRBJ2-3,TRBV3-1,CASSPTGVGDTQYF
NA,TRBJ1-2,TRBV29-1,CSVVEARTLYGYTF
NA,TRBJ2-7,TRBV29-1,CSVEGEGGYEQYF
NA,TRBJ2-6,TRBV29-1,CSVVWGRTSGANVLTF
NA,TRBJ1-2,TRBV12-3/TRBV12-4,CASSLGGNGYGYTF
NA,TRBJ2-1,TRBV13,CASSLVGGAEQFF
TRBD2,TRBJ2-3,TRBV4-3,CASSPRTGTSASTDTQYF
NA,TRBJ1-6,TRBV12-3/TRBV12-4,CASSFAGNSPLHF
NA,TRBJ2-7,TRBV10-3,CAISESSGRDEQYF
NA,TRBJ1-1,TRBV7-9,CASSLLFVTTEAFF
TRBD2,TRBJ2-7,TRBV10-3,CAIRTSGNYEQYF
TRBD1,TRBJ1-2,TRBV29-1,CSAHPGQGNYGYTF
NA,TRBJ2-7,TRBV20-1,CSASRAGLPYEQYF
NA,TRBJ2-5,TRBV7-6,CASSSRTGLRDNETQYF
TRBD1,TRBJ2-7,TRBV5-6,CASSSIRDRDSYEQYF
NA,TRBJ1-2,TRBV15,CATSRPNPCAFNFYGYTF
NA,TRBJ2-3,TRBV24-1,CATSRGRRQYF
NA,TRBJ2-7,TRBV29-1,CSVGSDRSSYEQYF
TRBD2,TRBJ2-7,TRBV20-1,CSASRLAVYEQYF
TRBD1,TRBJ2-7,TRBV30,CAWTSGTGSYEQYF
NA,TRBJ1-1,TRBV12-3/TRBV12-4,CASSFTAGATEAFF
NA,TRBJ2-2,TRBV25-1,CASSEWAGRDTGELFF
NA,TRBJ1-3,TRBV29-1,CSVEYLSGNTIYF
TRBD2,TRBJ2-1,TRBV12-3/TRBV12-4,CASSAGTSGKQFF
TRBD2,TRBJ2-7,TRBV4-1,CASSQELAGSSYEQYF
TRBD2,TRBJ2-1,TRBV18,CASSPPVLAGAYEQFF
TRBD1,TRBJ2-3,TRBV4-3,CASSQVGQNTQYF
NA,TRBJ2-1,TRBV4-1,CASSQDSNYNEQFF
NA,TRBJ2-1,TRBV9,CASSPLSGWDEQFF
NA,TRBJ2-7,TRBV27,CASSLRGPSYEQYF